The T cell receptor (beta chain) described here comes from a study of cytomegalovirus exposure and HLA in healthy donors. Overall study context: According to later analysis, the same platform produced the approximately 120 validation and about 630 first-cohort repertoires.

The trim removed 6 bases at V and 5 bases at J, leaving 7 bases unmatched. The CDR3 length is 14 residues. Looked up from germline, CDR1 is SGHAT and CDR2 is FQNNGV. Study-wide results and caveats: Both high specificity and high sensitivity reportedly marked the classifier's diagnosis of cytomegalovirus status. Cytomegalovirus-associated status was assigned to approximately 160 TCR beta chains.

The assay was immunoSEQ multiplex PCR, and TCRdb's table has in-frame clones only and misses some. The sample lists around 220,000 clones; 80% to 85% were seen once. With respect to this clone: Its cognate antigen is unknown.

V is TRBV11-2 and J is TRBJ2-1, with TRBD1 matching 7 bases. The sequence was collected from a woman in her thirties in good health and CMV-seropositive. Sequencing was performed on PBMCs. The CDR3 DNA follows: TGTGCCAGCAGAGGTGACAGGGTGCACAATGAGCAGTTCTTC. This gives the protein CASRGDRVHNEQFF.